This T cell receptor (beta chain) was found in a study of CD8+CD57+ T cells in acquired aplastic anemia. Study in general: Yields of DNA that came from sorted CD4+ and CD8+ cells averaged about 3.5 ug.

This clonotype is a singleton in its sample. Its antigen remains unidentified. Genomic DNA acted as the template from which TCR beta VDJ combination and CDR3 sequence profiling were carried out. MiXCR was run by TCRdb on the reads, yielding one entry per CDR3 protein. Of around 230,000 distinct CDR3 sequences listed, around 60% are singletons. Study outcomes and limitations: Roughly 31 was the count of CD8+ CDR3 sequences that patients shared with controls. Significant differences in CD8+ Simpson's diversity were not observed between patients and controls.

Sequenced: sorted CD4+, CD8+, or CD8+CD57+ T cells (not recorded which) from PBMCs. This clonotype was obtained from a human donor in good health.

CDR3 DNA sequence: TGTGCCAGCAGTTACTCGACATCCTCTAGCGGCTACAATGAGCAGTTCTTC. Encoded protein: CASSYSTSSSGYNEQFF. The chain uses TRBV6-5 and TRBJ2-1, with 7 nucleotides matching TRBD2. Germline-derived CDR1 and CDR2 are MNHEY and SVGAGI. The CDR3 runs to 17 residues. V lost 0 bases, J lost 3 bases, and 8 bases stayed unmatched.